Listed below are T cell receptor beta chains from one sample, sequenced in a study of cytomegalovirus exposure and HLA in healthy donors. The method was immunoSEQ multiplex PCR; TCRdb's version includes in-frame clones alone and lacks a portion of them. The ten top clones account for 0.9% to 1%, within a sample of around 140,000 clones. Sequencing was done on a sample of PBMCs. The receptors shown here come from a male donor in good health and CMV-seronegative. Both conserved end residues are part of each CDR3.

cdr3_length j_call v_call cdr3_aa
13 TRBJ1-1 TRBV7-2 CASVGQYNTEAFF
11 TRBJ2-7 TRBV29-1 CSVVGSLEQYF
15 TRBJ1-1 TRBV6-5 CASSLPSGGGTEAFF
16 TRBJ2-4 TRBV9 CASSVGEGKAKNIQYF
14 TRBJ1-2 TRBV7-9 CASSDFNRGYGYTF
14 TRBJ1-5 TRBV7-8 CASSSQGSNQPQHF
13 TRBJ1-1 TRBV7-6 CASSLGQNTEAFF
17 TRBJ2-7 TRBV11-3 CASSLDYGAGNSYEQYF
14 TRBJ2-3 TRBV5-4 CATLNREGADTQYF
14 TRBJ2-2 TRBV14 CASSPGRHTGELFF
16 TRBJ2-5 TRBV6-1 CASSVLSGEGPETQYF
17 TRBJ2-6 TRBV9 CASSVGSGGRRANVLTF
14 TRBJ2-7 TRBV15 CATSSSGVTYEQYF
14 TRBJ2-3 TRBV29-1 CSVEGTGGTDTQYF
14 TRBJ2-1 TRBV29-1 CSVDSSGIKNEQFF
14 TRBJ1-1 TRBV28 CASNRHDFGTEAFF
15 TRBJ2-7 TRBV18 CASSPRTSGSHEQYF
14 TRBJ2-5 TRBV6-1 CASTNGGLGETQYF
15 TRBJ1-5 TRBV7-2 CASSLGRGDVQPQHF
14 TRBJ1-4 TRBV5-5 CASSFGRTNEKLFF
13 TRBJ2-3 TRBV19 CASSDRQADTQYF
15 TRBJ1-3 TRBV29-1 CSVDNGHLSGNTIYF
13 TRBJ2-2 TRBV7-3 CASSRLAAGELFF
15 TRBJ1-6 TRBV6-1 CASSPGQFYNSPLHF
17 TRBJ2-7 TRBV9 CASSGNPRLGGPYEQYF
17 TRBJ2-7 TRBV18 CASSPGSRQGPAYEQYF
15 TRBJ1-2 TRBV6-1 CASRDRERANYGYTF
15 TRBJ2-7 TRBV5-1 CASSFQHRSSYEQYF
14 TRBJ1-2 TRBV5-1 CASRETGPGYGYTF
15 TRBJ1-5 TRBV30 CAWSSGALSNQPQHF